This TCR beta chain derives from a study of blood T cell repertoires in COVID-19. The overall study: The study drew acute and convalescent COVID-19 samples from the United States, Italy and Spain.

Study processing details: Estimation of nucleated cell counts relied on the amplification of reference gene primers. Some clones are missing from TCRdb's copy, which holds only in-frame ones; the method was immunoSEQ multiplex PCR. From that table come the V and J calls and clone size; the DNA was used to work out D and trimming. The data contain 300,000 to 400,000 clones, about nine tenths of them singletons. This clonotype originated in a woman between 50 and 59 years old with COVID-19, enrolled during active disease. Sequenced: peripheral blood.

DNA for the CDR3: TGTGCCAGCAGTACCCCCCGGGACAGGGATGGCTACACCTTC. It codes for CASSTPRDRDGYTF. V is TRBV6-6 and J is TRBJ1-2, with 9 bases aligning to TRBD1. CDR1 MNHNY and CDR2 SVGAGI come from the germline V gene (reference sequence). CDR3 length: 14 amino acids. J was trimmed by 6 bases and V by 5 bases; bases with no gene match: 7.